These 4 T cell receptor beta chains originate from one sample sequenced in a study of lung T cells in sarcoidosis with Löfgren's syndrome. TCRdb passed the reads through MiXCR, listing each CDR3 protein once. This table holds about 63,000 distinct CDR3 sequences, less than 25% found once. Sequencing was performed on CD4+ T cells from PBMCs. The receptor source for this set is a human donor with sarcoidosis (Löfgren's syndrome or another form), or a control subject (not recorded which).

About this clonotype itself: This clone may be a read error of a much larger clone one base away. The chain is built from TRBV18 and TRBJ1-1; D is possibly TRBD1 (6 bases). The CDR3 consists of 15 residues. Germline CDR1 is KGHSH and CDR2 is LQKENI. This CDR3 is CAGSQGVVGYTEAFF. The CDR3 nucleotides read TGTGCCGGCTCACAGGGAGTGGTCGGTTACACTGAAGCTTTCTTT.

V gene TRBV27 combines with J gene TRBJ1-6, with TRBD1 matching over 9 bases. The germline gives CDR1 MNHEY, CDR2 SMNVEV (reference sequence). Unmatched junction bases numbered 13, after V lost 3 bases and J lost 7 bases. The CDR3 contains 18 residues. Here the CDR3 reads CASSFDFKGGQGNSPLHF. CDR3 nucleotide sequence: TGTGCCAGCAGTTTCGATTTTAAGGGGGGACAGGGCAATTCACCCCTCCACTTT.

This clonotype has just a few counts. This chain uses TRBV4-3 with TRBJ2-3; perhaps TRBD1 as D (6 bases). The CDR3 length is 15 residues. Deletions cut 0 bases from V and 8 bases from J, with 15 bases between. CDR1 and CDR2 from the germline V gene are LGHNA and YSLEER. The CDR3 region has the DNA TGCGCCAGCAGCCAAGATGACAGGCCGCTAGGTACGCAGTATTTT. The encoded protein is CASSQDDRPLGTQYF.

This clonotype was counted ten times or more. The V call is TRBV2, the J call TRBJ1-2; D unresolved. Trimming cost V 3 bases and J 4 bases, with 6 bases left between them. In germline, CDR1 is SNHLY, CDR2 FYNNEI. This CDR3 contains 12 residues. For the CDR3, the DNA is TGTGCCAGCAGTGACGAATTCTATGGCTACACCTTC. Protein: CASSDEFYGYTF.